This TCR beta chain was profiled in a study of T cell responses to AZD1222 COVID-19 vaccine. Sequenced by immunoSEQ multiplex PCR; TCRdb stores in-frame clones only, minus some. The sample records over 130,000 clones, around 91% being singletons. Germline lookup yields CDR1 LNHDA and CDR2 SQIVND (reference sequence). The CDR3 is 13 residues long. V was shortened by 7 bases and J by 1 base, with 9 bases between the two germline ends. The material was peripheral blood, obtained 28 days after the second AZD1222 dose. The clonotype comes from an adult who received the AZD1222 COVID-19 vaccine. The rearrangement uses TRBV19 and TRBJ2-3; D is uncertain. The CDR3 bases are TGTGCCAGTAATGCCGGACGCACAGATACGCAGTATTTT. Translated, it gives CASNAGRTDTQYF.